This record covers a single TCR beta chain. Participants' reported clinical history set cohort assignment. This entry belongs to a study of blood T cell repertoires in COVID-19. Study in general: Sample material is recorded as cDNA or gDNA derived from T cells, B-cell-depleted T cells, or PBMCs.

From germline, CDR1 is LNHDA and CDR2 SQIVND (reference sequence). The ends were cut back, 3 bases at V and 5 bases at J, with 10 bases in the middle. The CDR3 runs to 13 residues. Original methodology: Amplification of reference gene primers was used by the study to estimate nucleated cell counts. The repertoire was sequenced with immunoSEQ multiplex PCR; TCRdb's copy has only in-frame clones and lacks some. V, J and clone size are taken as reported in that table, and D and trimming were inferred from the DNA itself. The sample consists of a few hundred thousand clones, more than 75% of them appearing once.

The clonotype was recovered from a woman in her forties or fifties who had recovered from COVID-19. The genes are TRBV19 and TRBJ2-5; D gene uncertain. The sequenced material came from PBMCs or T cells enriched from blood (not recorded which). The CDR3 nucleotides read TGTGCCAGTAGTATTGTCATGTTGGAGACCCAGTACTTC. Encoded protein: CASSIVMLETQYF.